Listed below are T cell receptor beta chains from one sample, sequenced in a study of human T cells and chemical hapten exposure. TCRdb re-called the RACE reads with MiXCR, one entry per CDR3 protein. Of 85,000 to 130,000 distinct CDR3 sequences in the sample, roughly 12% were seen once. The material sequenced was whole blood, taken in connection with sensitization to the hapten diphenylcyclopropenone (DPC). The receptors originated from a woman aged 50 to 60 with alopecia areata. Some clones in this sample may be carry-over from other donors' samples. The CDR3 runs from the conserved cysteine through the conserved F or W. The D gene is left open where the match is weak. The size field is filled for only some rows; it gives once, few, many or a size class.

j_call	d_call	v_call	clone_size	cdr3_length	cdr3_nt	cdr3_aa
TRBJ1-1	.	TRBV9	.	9	TGTGCCAGCACGCCTGAAGCTTTCTTT	CASTPEAFF
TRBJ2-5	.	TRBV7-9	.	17	TGTGCCAGCAGCTTAGCTTATGAGACTACCATCCAAGAGACCCAGTACTTC	CASSLAYETTIQETQYF
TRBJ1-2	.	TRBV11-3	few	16	TGTGCCAGCAGCTACCGACGTGGAGATAGGTTCTATGGCTACACCTTC	CASSYRRGDRFYGYTF
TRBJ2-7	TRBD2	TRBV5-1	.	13	TGCGCCAGCAGCTTGCGGGAGGCCTACGAGCAGTACTTC	CASSLREAYEQYF
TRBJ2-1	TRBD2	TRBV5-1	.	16	TGCGCCAGCAGCTTCTTAGGACTAGACGCCTACAATGAGCAGTTCTTC	CASSFLGLDAYNEQFF
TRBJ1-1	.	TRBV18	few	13	TGTGCCAGCTCACCAGGGCGGTACACTGAAGCTTTCTTT	CASSPGRYTEAFF
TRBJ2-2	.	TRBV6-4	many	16	TGTGCCAGCAGTGAAGGGGACTGGGCGAACACCGGGGAGCTGTTTTTT	CASSEGDWANTGELFF
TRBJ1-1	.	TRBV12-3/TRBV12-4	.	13	TGTGCCAGCAGTTCTGTCGGGAACACTGAAGCTTTCTTT	CASSSVGNTEAFF
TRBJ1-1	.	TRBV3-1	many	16	TGTGCCAGCAGCCCCCTCCCGGGACCTCTGAACACTGAAGCTTTCTTT	CASSPLPGPLNTEAFF
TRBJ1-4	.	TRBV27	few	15	TGTGCCAGCAGTTTATCTCGGCAGGGCTTTAAAGAACTGTTTTTT	CASSLSRQGFKELFF
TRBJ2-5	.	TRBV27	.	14	TGTGCCAGCAGTTCGGGGCTAATCGTAGAGACCCAGTACTTC	CASSSGLIVETQYF
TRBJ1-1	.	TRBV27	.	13	TGTGCCAGCAGTTACCAGGTGAACACTGAAGCTTTCTTT	CASSYQVNTEAFF
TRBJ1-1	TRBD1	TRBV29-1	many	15	TGCAGCGTTGATAGCGTAAGGGGGCTGAACACTGAAGCTTTCTTT	CSVDSVRGLNTEAFF
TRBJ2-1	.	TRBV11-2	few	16	TGTGCCAGCAGCTTGGCTTGGGGGACTCGACACAATGAGCAGTTCTTC	CASSLAWGTRHNEQFF
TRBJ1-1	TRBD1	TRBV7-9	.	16	TGTGCCAGCAGTAAGGCCAGGGGGCTTATGAACACTGAAGCTTTCTTT	CASSKARGLMNTEAFF
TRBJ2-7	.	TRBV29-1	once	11	TGCAGCGTTGTGAAGCCAGGCGAGCAGTACTTC	CSVVKPGEQYF
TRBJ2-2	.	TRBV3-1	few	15	TGTGCCAGCAGCCATACGGCCGGAGACACCGGGGAGCTGTTTTTT	CASSHTAGDTGELFF
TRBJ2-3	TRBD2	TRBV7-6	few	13	TGTGCCAGCAGCGCTGGGACTAGCAATACGCAGTATTTT	CASSAGTSNTQYF
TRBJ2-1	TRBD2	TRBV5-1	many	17	TGCGCCAGCAGCTTGGTAGGGACTAGCGGGATCGACGCTGAGCAGTTCTTC	CASSLVGTSGIDAEQFF
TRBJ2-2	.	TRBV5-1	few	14	TGCGCCAGCAGCTTCGCAGGGGACACCGGGGAGCTGTTTTTT	CASSFAGDTGELFF
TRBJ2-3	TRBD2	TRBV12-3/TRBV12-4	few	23	TGTGCCAGCAGTTTAGCGCGGGGGGGAAGTACCAGCCTCACTCTAGGAGTCACAGATACGCAGTATTTT	CASSLARGGSTSLTLGVTDTQYF
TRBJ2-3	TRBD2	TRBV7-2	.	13	TGTGCCATAACTAGCGGGAGCACAGATACGCAGTATTTT	CAITSGSTDTQYF
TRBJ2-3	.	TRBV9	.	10	TGTGCCAGCAGCGGAGGGACGCAGTATTTT	CASSGGTQYF
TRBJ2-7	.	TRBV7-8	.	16	TGTGCCAGCAGCTTATCTCGGGGTACGGAGGTACGCAAGCAGTACTTC	CASSLSRGTEVRKQYF
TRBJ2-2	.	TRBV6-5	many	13	TGTGCCAGTAATTACAGGGACACCGGGGAGCTGTTTTTT	CASNYRDTGELFF
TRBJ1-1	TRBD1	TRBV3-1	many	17	TGTGCCAGCAGCCAACGTACCCCGGGACAGGGTAGAAATGAAGCTTTCTTT	CASSQRTPGQGRNEAFF
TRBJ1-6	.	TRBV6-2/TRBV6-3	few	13	TGTGCCAGCACCCTGACAGGCGGTTCACCCCTCCACTTT	CASTLTGGSPLHF
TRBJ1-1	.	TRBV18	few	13	TGTGCCAGCTCACCACGGCAGGGAATTGAAGCTTTCTTT	CASSPRQGIEAFF
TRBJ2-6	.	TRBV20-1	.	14	TGCAGTGCACAAGAGGTCTCTGGGGCCAACGTCCTGACTTTC	CSAQEVSGANVLTF
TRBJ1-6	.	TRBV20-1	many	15	TGCAGTGCTTCCTCGGAAGCTCTTTATAATTCACCCCTCCACTTT	CSASSEALYNSPLHF
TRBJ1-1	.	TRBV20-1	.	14	TGCAGTGCCGGGGGGACATACATTAACACTGAAGCTTTCTTT	CSAGGTYINTEAFF
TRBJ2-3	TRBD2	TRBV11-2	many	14	TGTGCCAGCAGCTTCAGCGGGGGGTCTCATACGCAGTATTTT	CASSFSGGSHTQYF
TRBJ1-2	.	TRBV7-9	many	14	TGTGCCAGCAGCTTACTGGCAGTTAAGAATGGCTACACCTTC	CASSLLAVKNGYTF
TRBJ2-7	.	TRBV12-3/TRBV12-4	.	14	TGTGCCAGCAGTCAATTGGGACACCAATCCGAGCAGTACTTC	CASSQLGHQSEQYF
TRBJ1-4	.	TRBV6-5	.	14	TGTGCCAGCAATAACGGCGCAGTAGGGGAAAAACTGTTTTTT	CASNNGAVGEKLFF
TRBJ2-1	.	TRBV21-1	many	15	TGTGCCAGCAGCAACTCTCCGGACAGGGCGTTAGGGCAGTTCTTC	CASSNSPDRALGQFF
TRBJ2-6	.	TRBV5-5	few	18	TGTGCCAGCAGCTTGGTTGTGTTCGGGGATTCTGGGGCCAACGTCCTGACTTTC	CASSLVVFGDSGANVLTF
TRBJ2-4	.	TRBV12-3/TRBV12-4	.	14	TGTGCCAGCAGTTTACGAGAAGCCAAAAACATTCAGTACTTC	CASSLREAKNIQYF
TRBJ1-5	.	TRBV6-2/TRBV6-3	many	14	TGTGCCAGCAGGCAGGGGACCAGCAATCAGCCCCAGCATTTT	CASRQGTSNQPQHF
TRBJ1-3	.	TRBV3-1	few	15	TGTGCCAGCAGCCAAGATGGGGGATCTGGAAACACCATATATTTT	CASSQDGGSGNTIYF
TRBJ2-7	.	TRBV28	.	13	TGTGCCAGCAGACAGGGAAGGTCCTACGAGCAGTACTTC	CASRQGRSYEQYF
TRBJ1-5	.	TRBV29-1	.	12	TGCAGCGTTGGACAGCCCAATCAGCCCCAGCATTTT	CSVGQPNQPQHF
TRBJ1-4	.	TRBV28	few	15	TGTGCCAGCAGTTCCCAACAGCTGCTCAATGAAAAACTGTTTTTT	CASSSQQLLNEKLFF
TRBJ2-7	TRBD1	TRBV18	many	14	TGTGCCAGCTCACCCCCGGGACAGTCCTACGAGCAGTACTTC	CASSPPGQSYEQYF
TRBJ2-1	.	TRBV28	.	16	TGTGCCAGCAGTTTAAGTGGACCGACCACCTACAATGAGCAGTTCTTC	CASSLSGPTTYNEQFF
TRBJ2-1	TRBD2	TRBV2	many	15	TGTGCCAGCAGTGCGACTAGCGGGAGTTCGAATGAGCAGTTCTTC	CASSATSGSSNEQFF
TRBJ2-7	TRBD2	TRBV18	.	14	TGTGCCAGCTCGCACCCTAGCGGGGGAGGGGAGCAGTACTTC	CASSHPSGGGEQYF
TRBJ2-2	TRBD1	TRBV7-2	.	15	TGTGCCAGCAGCCCCACAGGGGGTTTTAGCGGGGAGCTGTTTTTT	CASSPTGGFSGELFF
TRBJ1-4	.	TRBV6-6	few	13	TGTGCCAGCAGTTACAGGGGGGAGGTAAAACTGTTTTTT	CASSYRGEVKLFF
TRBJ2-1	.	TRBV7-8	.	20	TGTGCCAGCAGCTACTGGGCACCTGGGGTTGGCTCGAGCTCCTACAATGAGCAGTTCTTC	CASSYWAPGVGSSSYNEQFF
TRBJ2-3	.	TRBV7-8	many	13	TGTGCCAGCAGCTACAGGGAAACAGATACGCAGTATTTT	CASSYRETDTQYF
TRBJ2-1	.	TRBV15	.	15	TGTGCCACCAGCAGCGCGAAGGACACATACAATGAGCAGTTCTTC	CATSSAKDTYNEQFF
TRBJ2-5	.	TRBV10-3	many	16	TGTGCCATCAGTGGGGGTCGGGCGGAACCACAAGAGACCCAGTACTTC	CAISGGRAEPQETQYF
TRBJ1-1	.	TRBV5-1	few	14	TGCGCCAGCAGCTTGGCAATTGCGGGACCTGAAGCTTTCTTT	CASSLAIAGPEAFF
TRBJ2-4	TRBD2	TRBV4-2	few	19	TGTGCCAGCAGCCAAGATCCCTCGGTGGCGGGGGAATCCAAAAACATTCAGTACTTC	CASSQDPSVAGESKNIQYF
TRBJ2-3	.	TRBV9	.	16	TGTGCCAGCAGCGTAGAAACGGGGGCTAGCACAGATACGCAGTATTTT	CASSVETGASTDTQYF
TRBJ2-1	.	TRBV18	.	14	TGTGCCAGCTCCCAAGCTAGCCGATACAATGAGCAGTTCTTC	CASSQASRYNEQFF
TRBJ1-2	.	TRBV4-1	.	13	TGCGCCAGCAGCCAAATGGACCTGGGAGGCTACACCTTC	CASSQMDLGGYTF